Listed here is a single TCR beta chain. This sample stems from a study of T cell repertoires in cytomegalovirus infection. Germline loops: CDR1 LNHDA, CDR2 SQIVND (reference sequence). CDR3 length: 17 residues. The V segment lost 3 bases and the J segment 5 bases; nucleotides outside the gene matches: 11. TCRdb recomputed calls from the reads with MiXCR, one row per CDR3 protein. The table shows 150,000 to 200,000 distinct CDR3 sequences, with roughly 27% occurring only once. The clonotype originates from a human donor in good health (CMV status not recorded). Some clones in this sample may be carry-over from other donors' samples. Sequences were obtained from PBMCs. This chain connects TRBV19 to TRBJ2-2; TRBD2 agrees at 8 bases. CDR3 bases: TGTGCCAGTAGTATGCCGGGGCTAGCGGGTATGACCGGGGAGCTGTTTTTT. Residues: CASSMPGLAGMTGELFF. The full variable domain, with the rest looked up from reference TRBV19 and TRBJ2-2, is DGGITQSPKYLFRKEGQNVTLSCEQNLNHDAMYWYRQDPGQGLRLIYYSQIVNDFQKGDIAEGYSVSREKKESFPLTVTSAQKNPTAFYLCASSMPGLAGMTGELFFGEGSRLTVL.